This T cell receptor (beta chain) was captured by sequencing in a study of cytomegalovirus exposure and HLA in healthy donors. General study results and limits: In all likelihood, a cluster of highly shared sequence variants was a sequencing artifact. Later work associated approximately 17,000 TCR beta sequences with HLA alleles at 0.05 false discovery rate.

There are 18 residues in the CDR3. The junction had 10 bases not matched to a gene; V was cut back by 5 bases and J by 0 bases. Germline V gene data show CDR1 as SGHDT and CDR2 as YYEEEE. As to this clone: Its target is not known.

The PCR was carried out with 60 Vbeta primers and 13 Jbeta primers. Clones were read by immunoSEQ multiplex PCR, and TCRdb kept only the in-frame ones, dropping some. The data hold some 200,000 clones, with roughly 91% observed a single time. This chain uses TRBV5-6 with TRBJ2-6, with 8 bases fitting TRBD1. The sequenced sample consisted of PBMCs. This TCR was recovered from a woman in her late teens or twenties in good health and CMV-seronegative. The CDR3 DNA sequence: TGTGCCAGCAGAATGACCGGGACAGGCCTCTCTGGGGCCAACGTCCTGACTTTC. Its protein product is CASRMTGTGLSGANVLTF.